The sequence of this T cell receptor beta chain was determined in a study of STAT3 mutations in large granular lymphocyte leukemia. At the level of the study: Among longitudinally sequenced T-LGLL patients, roughly half had canonical activating STAT3 mutations detected. Roughly 44% of treated T-LGLL patients showed hematologic response to immunosuppression.

This clone is a singleton in its sample. Its target is unknown. Germline CDR1 is MGHRA and CDR2 is YSYEKL. Trimming took off 0 bases at V and 6 bases at J, with 11 bases between the two ends. CDR3 size: 14 residues. General study findings and limits: Every T-cell large granular lymphocyte leukemia patient had at least one immunodominant TCR beta clonotype. In several patients, dominant TCR clone burden exceeded STAT3 mutant burden, suggesting STAT3 mutation arose secondarily.

Assay: immunoSEQ multiplex PCR; the TCRdb copy retains only in-frame clones and omits some. The table records tens of thousands of clones, about three quarters of them present only once. The sequenced sample was PBMCs. The chain combines TRBV4-1 with TRBJ2-5; D is unresolved. This sequence originates from a human donor with T large granular lymphocyte leukemia. Some clones in this sample may be carry-over from other donors' samples. CDR3 bases: TGCGCCAGCAGCCAAGATCTCGTGGTCCAGACCCAGTACTTC. Translation gives CASSQDLVVQTQYF.